The 24 T cell receptor beta chains in this list originate from one sample, sequenced in a study of cytomegalovirus exposure and HLA in healthy donors. PCR used 60 Vbeta primers and 13 Jbeta primers. The data were produced by immunoSEQ multiplex PCR, yet TCRdb's version contains in-frame clones alone and is incomplete. The table lists roughly 170,000 clones, over 60% of them singletons. What was sequenced was PBMCs. The receptors were gathered from a girl aged 10 to 17 in good health and CMV-seronegative.

This sequence joins TRBV30 and TRBJ2-5, with a possible D match to TRBD1 (5 bases). The CDR3 loop spans 13 amino acids. The V and J ends lost 4 bases and 5 bases respectively, with 14 bases between them. The V gene's germline CDR1 is GTSNPN and CDR2 SVGIG (reference sequence). The CDR3 DNA reads as TGTGCCTGGACCCCAGGGTTGGAGGAGACCCAGTACTTC. Translating it yields CAWTPGLEETQYF.

This rearrangement joins TRBV5-4 to TRBJ2-2; 7 bases line up with TRBD1. The ends lost 4 bases at V and 0 bases at J; junction bases unmatched: 6. The CDR3 runs to 16 residues. Germline CDR1 is SGHNT and CDR2 is YYREEE (reference sequence). CDR3: CASSGWTGSNTGELFF. CDR3 bases: TGTGCCAGCAGCGGGTGGACAGGATCGAACACCGGGGAGCTGTTTTTT.

This clone came up once. The chain has TRBV5-1 and TRBJ1-3; perhaps TRBD1 as D (5 bases). V was cut by 1 base and J by 4 bases, with 12 bases left in between. CDR1 and CDR2 (germline): SGHRS, YFSETQ. CDR3 length equals 15 residues. CDR3 region: CASSLQGITGNTIYF. CDR3 nucleotides: TGCGCCAGCAGCTTGCAGGGAATAACAGGAAACACCATATATTTT.

V is TRBV5-5 and J is TRBJ2-7, with 8 positions matching TRBD1. This CDR3 has 14 amino acids. CDR1 and CDR2 (germline): SGHKS, YYEKEE (reference sequence). V dropped 2 bases and J dropped 6; count of bases not matched to a gene: 7. The DNA of the CDR3 is TGTGCCAGCAGCTTAACAGACAGGGGCCTCGAGCAGTACTTC. Residues: CASSLTDRGLEQYF.

The chain employs TRBV29-1 and TRBJ2-7; 8 positions agree with TRBD2. The CDR3 runs to 13 residues. Germline CDR1 reads SQVTM; CDR2 reads ANQGSEA. V shed 5 bases and J 6 bases; nucleotides not matched to a gene: 9. In nucleotides, the CDR3 is TGCAGCGTTTCCCCGGGGGGGTTGCTCGAGCAGTACTTC. It yields the protein CSVSPGGLLEQYF.

This chain joins TRBV27 and TRBJ1-2; 10 bases align to TRBD1. Germline values: CDR1 MNHEY, CDR2 SMNVEV (reference sequence). The CDR3 totals 13 residues. Trimming took 9 bases from V and 6 from J; bases not matched to a gene: 7. The CDR3 bases are TGTGCCAGTACCCGGGACAGGGGACATGGCTACACCTTC. Encoded protein: CASTRDRGHGYTF.

The rearrangement links TRBV5-1 to TRBJ2-3; TRBD2 agrees at 10 bases. V shed 2 bases, J shed 4 bases, and the junction held 10 bases outside the gene matches. CDR1 and CDR2 (germline): SGHRS, YFSETQ. The length of the CDR3 is 17 residues. CDR3 in amino acids: CASSFQLAGLEADTQYF. In nucleotides, the CDR3 is TGCGCCAGCAGCTTCCAACTAGCGGGGTTGGAGGCAGATACGCAGTATTTT.

CDR3 loop: CASRGPKGAGGYTF. The DNA of the CDR3 is TGTGCCAGCAGAGGGCCTAAGGGGGCGGGCGGCTACACCTTC. The rearrangement joins TRBV6-5 to TRBJ1-2; TRBD1 agrees at 7 bases. V was clipped by 6 bases and J by 8 bases; unmatched bases: 12. CDR3 length: 14 amino acids. Germline CDR1 MNHEY, CDR2 SVGAGI.

The chain is built from TRBV4-1 and TRBJ2-7; D may be TRBD2 (5 bases). Trimming took off 1 base at V and 3 bases at J, with 7 bases between the two ends. Germline values: CDR1 MGHRA, CDR2 YSYEKL. The CDR3 loop spans 13 amino acids. The CDR3 sequence: CASSQGAGYEQYF. DNA for the CDR3: TGCGCCAGCAGCCAAGGGGCGGGCTACGAGCAGTACTTC.

V is TRBV6-1 and J is TRBJ1-5; 7 bases align to TRBD1. Trimming at V came to 3 bases and at J to 6 bases, leaving 11 bases not matched to a gene. The V gene's germline CDR1 is MNHNS and CDR2 SASEGT. The CDR3 is 16 residues long. The CDR3 sequence is CASSDRTGVGAQPQHF. CDR3 in DNA: TGTGCCAGCAGTGATAGAACAGGGGTTGGAGCTCAGCCCCAGCATTTT.

The rearrangement links TRBV5-6 to TRBJ1-1; D is undetermined. Trimming cost V 4 bases and J 10 bases, with 14 bases left between them. The CDR3 contains 12 residues. Germline loops: CDR1 SGHDT, CDR2 YYEEEE. CDR3 amino acids: CASSKATVGAFF. The CDR3 DNA reads as TGTGCCAGCAGCAAAGCCACAGTCGGAGCTTTCTTT.

This clone appeared a few times. The V call is TRBV7-9, the J call TRBJ2-1; D gene ambiguous. V shed 7 bases and J shed 7 bases, with 11 bases lying between them. The CDR3 length is 12 residues. Germline CDR1 reads SEHNR; CDR2 reads FQNEAQ (reference sequence). This CDR3 is CASNSLLNEQFF. The DNA of the CDR3 is TGTGCCAGCAACTCACTCCTGAATGAGCAGTTCTTC.

The chain links TRBV7-9 to TRBJ1-1; 10 bases line up with TRBD1. The junction had 4 bases not matched to a gene; V was cut back by 5 bases and J by 4 bases. CDR1 is SEHNR, CDR2 FQNEAQ, per germline (reference sequence). The CDR3 has 14 amino acids. The CDR3 region has the DNA TGTGCCAGCAGCCCGGACAGGGGGGGCACTGAAGCTTTCTTT. This encodes CASSPDRGGTEAFF.

With respect to this clone: Within the sample, other DNA sequences also encode this same CDR3. The J gene is TRBJ1-5, the V gene TRBV6-5; D possibly corresponds to TRBD1 (6 bases). The germline CDR1 and CDR2 sequences are MNHEY and SVGAGI. The V end lost 5 bases, the J end lost 3 bases, and 14 bases lay between the germline ends. There are 15 residues in the CDR3. In DNA, the CDR3 is TGTGCCAGCAGTCCCACAGGGAATTACAATCAGCCCCAGCATTTT. Its protein is CASSPTGNYNQPQHF.

In this sample, this clone turned up once. The CDR3 sequence: CASSLERLPQQYF. The CDR3, as DNA: TGTGCCAGCAGCTTAGAGAGGCTTCCTCAGCAGTATTTT. The V call is TRBV13, the J call TRBJ2-3; no clear D gene. Germline V gene data show CDR1 as PRHDT and CDR2 as FYEKMQ (reference sequence). V was pared by 1 base and J by 11 bases, with 13 bases between. This CDR3 comprises 13 residues.

A single count supports this clone. The gene calls are TRBV7-9 and TRBJ2-3; no clear D gene. CDR3 length: 15 residues. Germline V gene lookup returns CDR1 SEHNR and CDR2 FQNEAQ (reference sequence). Trimming left V 5 bases short and J 3 bases short, with 15 bases between. The CDR3 spells CASSPLEDRTDTQYF. In DNA, the CDR3 is TGTGCCAGCAGCCCGCTTGAGGATCGTACAGATACGCAGTATTTT. Based on the CDR3 plus reference TRBV7-9 and TRBJ2-3, the full variable domain is DTGVSQNPRHKITKRGQNVTFRCDPISEHNRLYWYRQTLGQGPEFLTYFQNEAQLEKSRLLSDRFSAERPKGSFSTLEIQRTEQGDSAMYLCASSPLEDRTDTQYFGPGTRLTVL.

Only one count was recorded for this clone. The V gene is TRBV6-5, the J gene TRBJ1-2, with D tentatively TRBD1 (6 bases). Trimming shortened V by 5 bases and J by 8 bases, and 15 bases separated the two germline ends. The CDR3 covers 13 residues. Germline V lookup: CDR1 MNHEY, CDR2 SVGAGI. CDR3 in amino acids: CASSTRGIGGYTF. The CDR3 DNA is TGTGCCAGCAGTACAAGGGGGATAGGCGGCTACACCTTC.

The gene calls are TRBV9 and TRBJ2-5; the D is unclear. The V end lost 3 bases, the J end lost 5 bases, and 8 bases lay between the germline ends. From germline, CDR1 is SGDLS and CDR2 YYNGEE. There are 12 residues in the CDR3. In nucleotides, the CDR3 is TGTGCCAGCAGCGATATGAGGGAGACCCAGTACTTC. It specifies CASSDMRETQYF.

This rearrangement joins TRBV7-8 to TRBJ2-3, with TRBD2 matching over 13 bases. CDR3 length: 17 amino acids. Germline V CDR1 and CDR2: SGHVS, FQNEAQ. V gave up 4 bases and J gave up 2 bases; unmatched junction bases: 6. CDR3 nucleotide sequence: TGTGCCAGCAGCTCAGGGACTAGCGGGGAATACACAGATACGCAGTATTTT. It encodes CASSSGTSGEYTDTQYF.

V and J are TRBV27 and TRBJ1-4; D gene unclear. The CDR3 is 14 residues long. Germline CDR1 reads MNHEY; CDR2 reads SMNVEV (reference sequence). Trimming shortened V by 6 bases and J by 10 bases, and 18 bases separated the two germline ends. The CDR3 DNA follows: TGTGCCAGCAGCGTCCGGGGAGGTCCCGGAAAACTGTTTTTT. It specifies CASSVRGGPGKLFF.

The chain has TRBV28 and TRBJ1-4; D may be TRBD1 (5 bases). Germline assignment: CDR1 MDHEN and CDR2 SYDVKM. The CDR3 runs 16 residues. Between the trimmed V and J ends, which lost 3 bases and 0 bases, there was a span of 11 bases. CDR3 nucleotides: TGTGCCAGCAGTTTGTGGGGGAGGGCAACTAATGAAAAACTGTTTTTT. Its translation is CASSLWGRATNEKLFF. The full variable domain, completed using reference TRBV28 and TRBJ1-4, is DVKVTQSSRYLVKRTGEKVFLECVQDMDHENMFWYRQDPGLGLRLIYFSYDVKMKEKGDIPEGYSVSREKKERFSLILESASTNQTSMYLCASSLWGRATNEKLFFGSGTQLSVL.

This clone appeared a few times. The chain links TRBV27 to TRBJ1-1, with 7 bases fitting TRBD1. The CDR3 is 15 amino acids. Trimming cost V 0 bases and J 1 base; bases outside gene matches: 2. The germline V gene has CDR1 MNHEY and CDR2 SMNVEV (reference sequence). The CDR3 region has the DNA TGTGCCAGCAGTTTATCGGCAGGGGGGAACACTGAAGCTTTCTTT. Translating gives CASSLSAGGNTEAFF.

CDR3 sequence: CASSESIAGFTDTQYF. The CDR3 coding sequence is TGTGCCAGCAGTGAATCGATAGCGGGATTCACAGATACGCAGTATTTT. The gene calls are TRBV6-1 and TRBJ2-3, with 8 positions matching TRBD2. CDR1 and CDR2 from the germline V gene are MNHNS and SASEGT. Germline trimming cut 2 bases from V and 2 bases from J; bases unmatched to any gene: 6. The CDR3 sequence is 16 residues long.

The CDR3 here is CASSPQGENSPLHF. CDR3 DNA: TGTGCCAGCAGTCCCCAGGGGGAGAATTCACCCCTCCACTTT. This chain uses TRBV6-5 with TRBJ1-6, with 7 bases identical to TRBD1. The CDR3 spans 14 residues. CDR1 is MNHEY and CDR2 is SVGAGI in the germline V gene. Trimming cost V 5 bases and J 7 bases; bases outside gene matches: 5.